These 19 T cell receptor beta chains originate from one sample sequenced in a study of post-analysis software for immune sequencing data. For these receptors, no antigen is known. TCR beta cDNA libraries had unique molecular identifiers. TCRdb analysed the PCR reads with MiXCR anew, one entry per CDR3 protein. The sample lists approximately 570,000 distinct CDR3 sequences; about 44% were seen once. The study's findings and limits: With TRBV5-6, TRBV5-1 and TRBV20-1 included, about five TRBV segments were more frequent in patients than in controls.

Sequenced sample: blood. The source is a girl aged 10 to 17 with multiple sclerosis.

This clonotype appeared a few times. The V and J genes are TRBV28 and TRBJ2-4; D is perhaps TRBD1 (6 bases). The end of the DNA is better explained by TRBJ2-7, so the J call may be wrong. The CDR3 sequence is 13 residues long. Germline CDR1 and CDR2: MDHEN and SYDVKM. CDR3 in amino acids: CASSVRGYDEQYF. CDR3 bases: TGTGCCAGCAGTGTGAGGGGGTATGACGAGCAGTACTTC.

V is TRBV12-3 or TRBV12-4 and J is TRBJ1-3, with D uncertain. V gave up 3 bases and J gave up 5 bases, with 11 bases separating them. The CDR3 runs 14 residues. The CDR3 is CASSFLPGRNTIYF. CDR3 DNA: TGTGCCAGCAGTTTCCTCCCGGGTAGAAACACCATATATTTT.

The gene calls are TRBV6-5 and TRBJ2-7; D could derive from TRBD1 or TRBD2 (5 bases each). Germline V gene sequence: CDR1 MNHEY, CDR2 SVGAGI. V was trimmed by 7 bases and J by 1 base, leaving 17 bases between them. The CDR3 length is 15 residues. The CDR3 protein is CASTSGTRGSYEQYF. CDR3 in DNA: TGTGCCAGCACCTCAGGGACCCGTGGGTCCTACGAGCAGTACTTC.

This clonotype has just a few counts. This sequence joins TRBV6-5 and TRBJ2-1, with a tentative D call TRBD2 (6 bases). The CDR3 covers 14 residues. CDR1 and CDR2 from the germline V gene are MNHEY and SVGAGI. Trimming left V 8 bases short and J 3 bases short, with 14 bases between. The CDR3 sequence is CASANEGLYNEQFF. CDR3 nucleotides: TGTGCCAGCGCGAACGAGGGACTCTACAATGAGCAGTTCTTC.

The CDR3 region is CASSASRQTINTEAFF. The CDR3 DNA reads as TGTGCCAGCAGCGCGTCGCGGCAGACTATTAACACTGAAGCTTTCTTT. The V gene is TRBV7-9, the J gene TRBJ1-1; D gene unclear. The ends were cut back, 5 bases at V and 2 bases at J, with 18 bases in the middle. This CDR3 region has 16 residues. CDR1 is SEHNR and CDR2 is FQNEAQ in the germline V gene (reference sequence).

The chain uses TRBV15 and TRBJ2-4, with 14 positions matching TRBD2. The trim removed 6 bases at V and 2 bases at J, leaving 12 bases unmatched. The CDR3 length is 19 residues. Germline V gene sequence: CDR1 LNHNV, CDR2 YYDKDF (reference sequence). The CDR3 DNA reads TGTGCCACCAGTAGCTTTGGACTAGCGGGGGGCAGAACCAAAAACATTCAGTACTTC. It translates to CATSSFGLAGGRTKNIQYF.

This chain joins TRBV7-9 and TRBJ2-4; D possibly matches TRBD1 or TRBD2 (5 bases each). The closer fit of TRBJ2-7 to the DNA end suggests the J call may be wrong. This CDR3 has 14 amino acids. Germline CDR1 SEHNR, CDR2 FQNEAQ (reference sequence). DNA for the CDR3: TGTGCCAGCAGCCATCCCGGGGCGTCGGGCGAGCAGTACTTC. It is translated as CASSHPGASGEQYF.

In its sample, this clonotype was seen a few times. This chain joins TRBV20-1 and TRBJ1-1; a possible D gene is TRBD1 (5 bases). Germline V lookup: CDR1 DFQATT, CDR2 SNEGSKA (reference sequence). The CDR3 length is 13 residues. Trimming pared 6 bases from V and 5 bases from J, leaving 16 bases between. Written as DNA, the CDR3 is TGCAGTGCAAGTCCCGGGACTCGAACTGAAGCTTTCTTT. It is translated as CSASPGTRTEAFF.

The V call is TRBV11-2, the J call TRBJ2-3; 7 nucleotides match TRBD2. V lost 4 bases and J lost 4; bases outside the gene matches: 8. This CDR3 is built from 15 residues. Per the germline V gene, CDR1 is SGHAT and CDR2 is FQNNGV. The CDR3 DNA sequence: TGTGCCAGCAGCTATGGGAGGGTGGGGTCAGATACGCAGTATTTT. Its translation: CASSYGRVGSDTQYF.

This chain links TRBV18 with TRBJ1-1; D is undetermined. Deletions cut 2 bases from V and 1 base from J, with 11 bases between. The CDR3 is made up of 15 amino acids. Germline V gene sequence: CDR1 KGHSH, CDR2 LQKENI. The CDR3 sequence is CASSPGGTRNTEAFF. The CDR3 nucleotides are TGTGCCAGCTCACCAGGAGGTACACGGAACACTGAAGCTTTCTTT.

CDR3 sequence reads: CASSFDRDKLFF. The CDR3, as DNA: TGTGCCAGCAGTTTTGACAGGGACAAACTGTTTTTT. This chain connects TRBV25-1 to TRBJ1-4; 7 bases are a match to TRBD1. The CDR3 contains 12 residues. Germline-derived CDR1 and CDR2 are MGHDK and SYGVNS. J was trimmed by 11 bases and V by 5 bases; bases with no gene match: 5.

The CDR3 DNA reads TGCAGCGTTGGAGTTCGGACAGGGACCTACGAGCAGTACTTC. Amino acid sequence: CSVGVRTGTYEQYF. The chain employs TRBV29-1 and TRBJ2-7, with 8 bases that match TRBD1. CDR3 length: 14 amino acids. Trimming cost V 4 bases and J 2 bases; bases outside gene matches: 7. Germline loops: CDR1 SQVTM, CDR2 ANQGSEA.

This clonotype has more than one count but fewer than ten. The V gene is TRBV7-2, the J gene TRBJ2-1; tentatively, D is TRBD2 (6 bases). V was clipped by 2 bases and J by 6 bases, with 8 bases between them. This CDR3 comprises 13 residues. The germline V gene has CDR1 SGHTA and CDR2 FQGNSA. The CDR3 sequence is CASSLMRGNEQFF. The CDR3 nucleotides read TGTGCCAGCAGCTTAATGCGGGGCAATGAGCAGTTCTTC.

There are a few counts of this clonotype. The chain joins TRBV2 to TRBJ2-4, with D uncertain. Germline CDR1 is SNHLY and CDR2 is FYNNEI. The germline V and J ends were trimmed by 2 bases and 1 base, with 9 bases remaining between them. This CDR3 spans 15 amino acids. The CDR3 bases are TGTGCCAGCAGTGAATGGGGTGACGCCAAAAACATTCAGTACTTC. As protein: CASSEWGDAKNIQYF.

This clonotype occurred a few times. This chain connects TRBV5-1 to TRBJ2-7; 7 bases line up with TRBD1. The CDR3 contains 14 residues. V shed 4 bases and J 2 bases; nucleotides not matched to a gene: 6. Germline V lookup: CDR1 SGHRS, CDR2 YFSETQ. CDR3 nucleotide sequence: TGCGCCAGCAGCCAGGGACAGAGGACCTACGAGCAGTACTTC. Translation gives CASSQGQRTYEQYF.

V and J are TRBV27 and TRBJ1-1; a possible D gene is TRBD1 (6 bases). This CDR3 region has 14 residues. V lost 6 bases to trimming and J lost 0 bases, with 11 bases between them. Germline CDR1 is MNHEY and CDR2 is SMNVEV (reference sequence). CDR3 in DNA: TGTGCCAGCAGAATACAGGGAATGAACACTGAAGCTTTCTTT. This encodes CASRIQGMNTEAFF.

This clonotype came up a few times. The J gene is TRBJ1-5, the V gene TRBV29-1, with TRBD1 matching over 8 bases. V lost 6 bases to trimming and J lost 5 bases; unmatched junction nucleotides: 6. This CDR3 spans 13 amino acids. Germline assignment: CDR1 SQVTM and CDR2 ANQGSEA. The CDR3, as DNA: TGCAGCGTCGGACAGGGCGCTGATCAGCCCCAGCATTTT. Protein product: CSVGQGADQPQHF.

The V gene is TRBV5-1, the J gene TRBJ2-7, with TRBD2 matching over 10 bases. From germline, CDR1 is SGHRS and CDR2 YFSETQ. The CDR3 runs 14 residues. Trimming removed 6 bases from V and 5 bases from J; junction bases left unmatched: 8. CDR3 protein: CASNSGTSAHEQYF. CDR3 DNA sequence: TGCGCCAGCAACTCCGGGACTAGCGCACACGAGCAGTACTTC.

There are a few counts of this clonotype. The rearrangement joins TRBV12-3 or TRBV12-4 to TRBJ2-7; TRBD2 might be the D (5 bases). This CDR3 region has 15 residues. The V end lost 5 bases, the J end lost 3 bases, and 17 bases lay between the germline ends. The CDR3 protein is CASSPWTRPDYEQYF. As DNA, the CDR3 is TGTGCCAGCAGTCCTTGGACTCGGCCAGACTACGAGCAGTACTTC.